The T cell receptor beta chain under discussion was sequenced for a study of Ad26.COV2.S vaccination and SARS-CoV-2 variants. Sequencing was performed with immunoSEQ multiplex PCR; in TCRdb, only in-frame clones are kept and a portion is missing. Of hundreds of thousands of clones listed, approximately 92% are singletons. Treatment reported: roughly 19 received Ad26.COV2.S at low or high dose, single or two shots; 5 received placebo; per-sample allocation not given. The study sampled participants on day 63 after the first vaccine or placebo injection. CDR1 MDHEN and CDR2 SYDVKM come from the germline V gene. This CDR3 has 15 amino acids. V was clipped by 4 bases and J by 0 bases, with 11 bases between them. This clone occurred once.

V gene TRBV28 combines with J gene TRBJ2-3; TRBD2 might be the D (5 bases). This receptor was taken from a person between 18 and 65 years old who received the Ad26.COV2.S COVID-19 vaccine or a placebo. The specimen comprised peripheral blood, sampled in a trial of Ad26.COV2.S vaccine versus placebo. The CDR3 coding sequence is TGTGCCAGCAGTTATTTCGGGGTTAGCACAGATACGCAGTATTTT. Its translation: CASSYFGVSTDTQYF.